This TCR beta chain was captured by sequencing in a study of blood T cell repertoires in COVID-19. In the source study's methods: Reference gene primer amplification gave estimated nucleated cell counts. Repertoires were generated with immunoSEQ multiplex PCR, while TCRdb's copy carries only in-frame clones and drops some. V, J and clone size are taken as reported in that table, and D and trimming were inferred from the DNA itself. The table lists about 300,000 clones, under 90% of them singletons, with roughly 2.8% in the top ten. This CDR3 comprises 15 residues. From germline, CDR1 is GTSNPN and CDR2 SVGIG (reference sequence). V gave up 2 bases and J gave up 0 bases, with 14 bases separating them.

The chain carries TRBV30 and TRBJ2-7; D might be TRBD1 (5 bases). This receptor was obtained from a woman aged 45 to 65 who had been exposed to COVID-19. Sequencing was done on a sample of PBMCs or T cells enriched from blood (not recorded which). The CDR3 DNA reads TGTGCCTGGAGTTCGACAGTCTCTAACTCCTACGAGCAGTACTTC. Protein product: CAWSSTVSNSYEQYF. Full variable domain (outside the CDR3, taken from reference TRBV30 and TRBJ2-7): SQTIHQWPATLVQPVGSPLSLECTVEGTSNPNLYWYRQAAGRGLQLLFYSVGIGQISSEVPQNLSASRPQDRQFILSSKKLLLSDSGFYLCAWSSTVSNSYEQYFGPGTRLTVT.